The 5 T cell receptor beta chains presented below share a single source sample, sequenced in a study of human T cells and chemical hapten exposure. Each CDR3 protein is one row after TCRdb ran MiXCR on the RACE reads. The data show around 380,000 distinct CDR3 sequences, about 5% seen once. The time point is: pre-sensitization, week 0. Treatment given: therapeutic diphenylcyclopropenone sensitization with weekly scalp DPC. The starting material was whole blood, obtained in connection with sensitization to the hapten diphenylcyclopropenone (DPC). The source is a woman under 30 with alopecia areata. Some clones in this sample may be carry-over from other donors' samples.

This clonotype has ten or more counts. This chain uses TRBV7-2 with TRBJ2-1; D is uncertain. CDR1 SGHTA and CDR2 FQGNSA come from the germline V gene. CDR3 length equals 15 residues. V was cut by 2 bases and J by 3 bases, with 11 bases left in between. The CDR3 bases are TGTGCCAGCAGCTTACAATCAGGAAACTACAATGAGCAGTTCTTC. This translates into CASSLQSGNYNEQFF.

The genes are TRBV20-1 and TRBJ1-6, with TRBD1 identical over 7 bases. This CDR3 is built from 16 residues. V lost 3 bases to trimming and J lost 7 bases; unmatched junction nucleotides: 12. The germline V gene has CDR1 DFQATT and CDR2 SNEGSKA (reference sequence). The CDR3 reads CSARSGRDSRNSPLHF. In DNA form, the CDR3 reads TGCAGTGCTAGGAGTGGGAGGGACAGCCGGAATTCACCCCTCCACTTT.

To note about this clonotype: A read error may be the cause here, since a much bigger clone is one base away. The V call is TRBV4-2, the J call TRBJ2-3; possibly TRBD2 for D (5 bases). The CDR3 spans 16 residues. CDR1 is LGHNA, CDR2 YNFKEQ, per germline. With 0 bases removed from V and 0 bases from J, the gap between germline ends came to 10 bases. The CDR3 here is CASSQESGPSTDTQYF. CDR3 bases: TGTGCCAGCAGCCAAGAGAGCGGACCTAGCACAGATACGCAGTATTTT.

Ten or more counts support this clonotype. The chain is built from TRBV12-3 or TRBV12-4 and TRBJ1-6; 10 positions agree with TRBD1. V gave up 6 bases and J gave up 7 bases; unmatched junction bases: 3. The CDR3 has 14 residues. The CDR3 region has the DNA TGTGCCAGCAGGGGGGACAGGGGAAATTCACCCCTCCACTTT. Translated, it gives CASRGDRGNSPLHF.

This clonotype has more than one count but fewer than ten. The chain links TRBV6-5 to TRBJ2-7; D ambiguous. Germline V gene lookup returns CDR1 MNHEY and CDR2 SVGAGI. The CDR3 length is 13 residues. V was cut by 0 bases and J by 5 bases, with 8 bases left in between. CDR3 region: CASSYSIINEQYF. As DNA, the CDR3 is TGTGCCAGCAGTTACTCGATTATAAACGAGCAGTACTTC.